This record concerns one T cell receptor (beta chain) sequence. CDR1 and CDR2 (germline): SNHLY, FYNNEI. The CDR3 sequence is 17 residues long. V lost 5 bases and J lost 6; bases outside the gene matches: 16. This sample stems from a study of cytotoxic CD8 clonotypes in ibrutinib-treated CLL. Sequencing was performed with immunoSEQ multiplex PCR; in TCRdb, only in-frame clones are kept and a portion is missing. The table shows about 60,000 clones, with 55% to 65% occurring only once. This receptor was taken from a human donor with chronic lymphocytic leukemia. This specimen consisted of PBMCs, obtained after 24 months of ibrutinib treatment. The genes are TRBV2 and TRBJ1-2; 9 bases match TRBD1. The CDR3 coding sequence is TGTGCCAGCAGTCTCCCTTGGGACAGGGATGTTGCGGATGGCTACACCTTC. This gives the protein CASSLPWDRDVADGYTF.